Given below is one TCR beta chain in context. Its antigen is unknown. This entry comes from a study of neoadjuvant nivolumab and ipilimumab in lung cancer. Study-level background: Nivolumab 3 mg/kg was given days 1, 15 and 29, plus ipilimumab 1 mg/kg day 1 in combination.

General study findings and limits: TCR clonality did not significantly correlate with pathologic tumor regression. TCR receptors were sequenced in few samples.

The protocol was immunoSEQ multiplex PCR, while the TCRdb copy is restricted to in-frame clones and leaves out a portion. The table shows some 37,000 clones, with 89% occurring only once. This receptor was identified in an adult with non-small cell lung cancer. The sample here was peripheral blood, taken before neoadjuvant nivolumab, alone or with ipilimumab.

CDR3 sequence: CASSYGGNQPQHF. Here the CDR3 DNA reads TGTGCCAGCAGTTACGGAGGGAATCAGCCCCAGCATTTT. This chain joins TRBV6-5 and TRBJ1-5; D is unclear. This CDR3 has 13 residues. The germline CDR1 and CDR2 sequences are MNHEY and SVGAGI. The V and J ends lost 2 bases and 4 bases respectively, with 6 bases between them.